The 15 T cell receptor beta chains below all came from one sample that was sequenced in a study of somatic mutations in cytotoxic T cells in rheumatoid arthritis. The data were produced by immunoSEQ multiplex PCR, yet TCRdb's version contains in-frame clones alone and is incomplete. The table lists around 16,000 clones, more than 65% of them singletons, with roughly a sixth in the top ten. Sequencing used CD8+ T cells sorted from blood. Receptor source: an adult with rheumatoid arthritis.

The gene calls are TRBV6-1 and TRBJ2-5; D remains unclear. The CDR3 runs 14 residues. The V gene lost 2 bases and the J gene lost 8 bases, with 15 bases spanning the gap. In germline, CDR1 is MNHNS, CDR2 SASEGT. As DNA, the CDR3 is TGTGCCAGCAGTGAAAAGGAGAGCTTCGACACCCAGTACTTC. Protein sequence: CASSEKESFDTQYF.

This clone showed up just a few times. The V call is TRBV2, the J call TRBJ2-7; D uncertain. The CDR3 is 11 amino acids. Trimming stripped 5 bases from V and 7 bases from J, with 9 bases between. In germline, CDR1 is SNHLY, CDR2 FYNNEI. The CDR3 DNA follows: TGTGCCAGCAGTCGAGTGGGGGAGCAGTACTTC. Protein: CASSRVGEQYF.

V and J are TRBV6-5 and TRBJ2-5; D remains ambiguous. The DNA end is more similar to TRBJ2-7, so the J call may be wrong. Per germline, CDR1 MNHEY and CDR2 SVGAGI. The CDR3 extends over 14 amino acids. The CDR3 spells CASSYLGSLHEQYF. The CDR3 DNA follows: TGTGCCAGCAGTTACCTAGGATCACTACACGAGCAGTACTTC.

The genes are TRBV4-1 and TRBJ2-2; 7 positions agree with TRBD1. V lost 8 bases to trimming and J lost 1 base; unmatched junction nucleotides: 7. The germline gives CDR1 MGHRA, CDR2 YSYEKL. The CDR3 contains 15 residues. In DNA form, the CDR3 reads TGCGCCAGCTCAGGGACAGAACTGAACACCGGGGAGCTGTTTTTT. Its protein product is CASSGTELNTGELFF.

The CDR3 protein is CAPTTRGKWKTQYF. The CDR3 nucleotides are TGCGCCCCGACAACCCGGGGGAAGTGGAAGACCCAGTACTTC. The chain employs TRBV5-1 and TRBJ2-5, with D perhaps matching TRBD2 (6 bases). The germline gives CDR1 SGHRS, CDR2 YFSETQ. The CDR3 extends over 14 amino acids. V lost 10 bases and J lost 6, with 22 bases in between.

The chain employs TRBV15 and TRBJ1-2; 7 bases line up with TRBD1. Germline assignment: CDR1 LNHNV and CDR2 YYDKDF (reference sequence). Germline trimming cut 1 base from V and 1 base from J; bases unmatched to any gene: 0. This CDR3 spans 14 amino acids. The CDR3 region is CATSRGDSNYGYTF. CDR3 in DNA: TGTGCCACCAGCAGAGGGGACAGTAACTATGGCTACACCTTC. Complete variable domain (other parts from reference TRBV15 and TRBJ1-2): DAMVIQNPRYQVTQFGKPVTLSCSQTLNHNVMYWYQQKSSQAPKLLFHYYDKDFNNEADTPDNFQSRRPNTSFCFLDIRSPGLGDTAMYLCATSRGDSNYGYTFGSGTRLTVV.

The chain joins TRBV6-5 to TRBJ2-7, with D unclear. Germline lookup yields CDR1 MNHEY and CDR2 SVGAGI. Trimming removed 4 bases from V and 4 bases from J, with 14 bases in between. This CDR3 is built from 14 residues. CDR3 DNA sequence: TGTGCCAGCAGTTCCTCCTCGACTCAGTACGAGCAGTACTTC. Amino acids: CASSSSSTQYEQYF.

The CDR3 loop reads CASSPRGTPLGYGYTF. DNA for the CDR3: TGCGCCAGCAGCCCTCGGGGGACCCCCTTGGGCTATGGCTACACCTTC. The chain joins TRBV4-1 to TRBJ1-2; tentative D call: TRBD1 (5 bases). Trimming pared 4 bases from V and 4 bases from J, leaving 19 bases between. The CDR3 totals 16 residues. Germline assignment: CDR1 MGHRA and CDR2 YSYEKL.

This chain joins TRBV5-6 and TRBJ1-2; maybe TRBD1 (6 bases). This CDR3 has 15 amino acids. Trimming pared 4 bases from V and 3 bases from J, leaving 16 bases between. Germline V lookup: CDR1 SGHDT, CDR2 YYEEEE. The CDR3 DNA sequence: TGTGCCAGCAGCGGCCGGGACATACTTTACTATGGCTACACCTTC. This codes for CASSGRDILYYGYTF.

The count of this clone is one. The chain has TRBV6-5 and TRBJ2-5; D gene ambiguous. Matching the DNA end better, TRBJ2-7 makes the J call doubtful. This CDR3 comprises 15 residues. Germline loops: CDR1 MNHEY, CDR2 SVGAGI. The CDR3 region is CASSYSLDAGYEQYF. The CDR3 DNA reads TGTGCCAGCAGTTACTCGTTGGACGCCGGCTACGAGCAGTACTTC.

The gene calls are TRBV7-6 and TRBJ2-1; unclear D gene. The CDR3 consists of 12 residues. V gave up 2 bases and J gave up 8 bases, with 7 bases separating them. CDR1 and CDR2 (germline): SGHVS, FNYEAQ. CDR3 protein: CASSLSQDEQFF. The CDR3 DNA follows: TGTGCCAGCAGCTTAAGTCAGGATGAGCAGTTCTTC. The whole variable domain, remainder taken from reference TRBV7-6 and TRBJ2-1, is GAGVSQSPRYKVTKRGQDVALRCDPISGHVSLYWYRQALGQGPEFLTYFNYEAQQDKSGLPNDRFSAERPEGSISTLTIQRTEQRDSAMYRCASSLSQDEQFFGPGTRLTVL.

This chain joins TRBV10-2 and TRBJ1-2; the D gene is possibly TRBD1 (5 bases). Trimming took 5 bases from V and 4 from J, leaving 11 bases between them. The CDR3 runs 13 residues. Germline CDR1 and CDR2: WSHSY and SAAADI. Here the CDR3 reads CASSFGQSYGYTF. The CDR3 bases are TGCGCCAGCAGTTTCGGACAATCCTATGGCTACACCTTC.

This rearrangement joins TRBV9 to TRBJ1-1; D not certain. CDR3 length: 14 residues. Trimming pared 0 bases from V and 0 bases from J, leaving 6 bases between. The germline V gene encodes CDR1 SGDLS and CDR2 YYNGEE. The CDR3 spells CASSVEGVNTEAFF. The DNA of the CDR3 is TGTGCCAGCAGCGTAGAGGGAGTGAACACTGAAGCTTTCTTT.

This clone has only one observation. The rearrangement joins TRBV14 to TRBJ2-7, with unresolved D. Germline V lookup: CDR1 SGHDN, CDR2 FVKESK. There are 13 residues in the CDR3. V was pared by 0 bases and J by 4 bases, with 7 bases between. The CDR3 region has the DNA TGTGCCAGCAGCCAAGATCCCCAATACGAGCAGTACTTC. Translation gives CASSQDPQYEQYF.

The gene calls are TRBV11-2 and TRBJ2-4, with TRBD1 matching 8 bases. Germline CDR1 reads SGHAT; CDR2 reads FQNNGV. J gave up 3 bases and V 4 bases, and 8 bases lay outside the gene matches. There are 16 residues in the CDR3. The CDR3 loop reads CASSSWDRTNKNIQYF. For the CDR3, the DNA is TGTGCCAGCAGCTCCTGGGACAGGACAAACAAAAACATTCAGTACTTC.